The 15 T cell receptor beta chains reported below all come from one sample, sequenced in a study of tumor-infiltrating lymphocytes in primary liver carcinoma. Unsorted whole blood yielded blood RNA, and germline DNA was extracted as well. Production of TCR beta cDNA used 400 to 600 ng total RNA together with a constant-region primer. Libraries of TCR beta came from three nested multiplex PCR rounds with slightly modified ARM-PCR. Rounds one and two of PCR, each of 9 to 11 cycles, were primed with TRBV1-TRBV30 forward primers and a C-beta reverse primer. TCRdb recomputed calls from the multiplex PCR reads with MiXCR, one row per CDR3 protein. The table lists approximately 300,000 distinct CDR3 sequences, 65% of them singletons. Sequencing input: peripheral blood. Every receptor here comes from a man aged 35 to 55 with primary liver carcinoma and hepatitis B virus infection.

The chain has TRBV30 and TRBJ1-1; D not certain. The CDR3 runs 13 residues. Looked up from germline, CDR1 is GTSNPN and CDR2 is SVGIG (reference sequence). V lost 0 bases, J lost 8 bases, and 13 bases lay in between. The CDR3 coding sequence is TGTGCCTGGAGTGTAAAGGGATGTAAAGAAGCTTTCTTT. Translation: CAWSVKGCKEAFF.

V and J are TRBV11-2 and TRBJ2-1, with 7 bases that match TRBD2. The CDR3 consists of 16 residues. Germline CDR1 reads SGHAT; CDR2 reads FQNNGV. V was pared by 8 bases and J by 4 bases, with 14 bases of the junction left unmatched. In DNA form, the CDR3 reads TGTGCCAGCGGCCCCGTCGGGGGAGGGAAGTACAATGAGCAGTTCTTC. Translation: CASGPVGGGKYNEQFF.

This clonotype came up many times. The genes are TRBV4-2 and TRBJ2-7; a weak D match, TRBD1 (6 bases). Trimming took off 4 bases at V and 1 base at J, with 14 bases between the two ends. The germline CDR1 and CDR2 sequences are LGHNA and YNFKEQ. The CDR3 has 15 residues. The CDR3 region is CASSRLPGQSYEQYF. In nucleotides, the CDR3 is TGTGCCAGCAGCCGCCTACCGGGACAATCCTACGAGCAGTACTTC.

This clonotype was picked up many times. The genes are TRBV29-1 and TRBJ2-2; 14 nucleotides line up with TRBD2. The CDR3 totals 15 residues. Germline-derived CDR1 and CDR2 are SQVTM and ANQGSEA. V lost 7 bases to trimming and J lost 6 bases; unmatched junction nucleotides: 7. Here the CDR3 DNA reads TGCAGCGAGGGACTAGCGGGGGCTAACCCCGGGGAGCTGTTTTTT. Translating gives CSEGLAGANPGELFF.

This clonotype was observed a handful of times. One end of the junction is discordant with germline, which a read error may explain. The chain combines TRBV29-1 with TRBJ2-3; D perhaps matches TRBD2 (5 bases). Germline CDR1 is SQVTM and CDR2 is ANQGSEA. CDR3 length: 15 amino acids. The CDR3 nucleotides are TGCGGCGTGGTGTGGACGGGGAAGAGCACAGATACGCAGTATTTT. Its protein is CGVVWTGKSTDTQYF.

Remarks on this clonotype: This sequence may be a read error, since a much larger clone differs from it by one base. This chain links TRBV4-2 with TRBJ1-2, with a tentative D call TRBD1 (6 bases). CDR1 and CDR2 (germline): LGHNA, YNFKEQ. The germline V and J ends were trimmed by 1 base and 3 bases, with 24 bases remaining between them. CDR3 length: 19 residues. CDR3 region: CASSQGPEGLGGMDYGYTF. The CDR3 DNA reads TGTGCCAGCAGCCAAGGGCCGGAGGGTTTAGGGGGGATGGACTATGGCTACACCTTC.

This clonotype was seen ten or more times. This chain uses TRBV6-6 with TRBJ1-2, with 8 bases fitting TRBD1. The CDR3 covers 13 residues. V lost 5 bases and J lost 7; bases outside the gene matches: 6. Germline V gene data show CDR1 as MNHNY and CDR2 as SVGAGI (reference sequence). The CDR3 region is CASSPLTGAGYTF. CDR3 nucleotides: TGTGCCAGCAGTCCGTTGACAGGGGCTGGCTACACCTTC.

The rearrangement uses TRBV6-6 and TRBJ1-2; TRBD1 is a possible D gene (5 bases). The germline gives CDR1 MNHNY, CDR2 SVGAGI (reference sequence). V gave up 6 bases and J gave up 4 bases, with 15 bases separating them. The CDR3 runs to 14 residues. This CDR3 reads CASSSDWDFYGYTF. CDR3 DNA: TGTGCCAGCAGCTCCGACTGGGACTTCTATGGCTACACCTTC.

To note about this clonotype: This sequence may be a read error, since a much larger clone differs from it by one base. The rearrangement uses TRBV4-1 and TRBJ2-2; tentatively, D is TRBD2 (5 bases). Germline values: CDR1 MGHRA, CDR2 YSYEKL. This CDR3 has 14 amino acids. In DNA, the CDR3 is TGCGCCAGCAGCCAAGTAGGCCTTCTCGGGAAGCTGTTTTTT. It is translated as CASSQVGLLGKLFF.

This clonotype showed up many times. The chain is built from TRBV6-1 and TRBJ1-1; the D gene is possibly TRBD1 (6 bases). V was pared by 5 bases and J by 5 bases, with 12 bases between. CDR3 length: 13 residues. Germline V lookup: CDR1 MNHNS, CDR2 SASEGT. DNA of the CDR3: TGTGCCAGCAGTACGGACAGTGGGACTGAAGCTTTCTTT. Translating gives CASSTDSGTEAFF.

The chain recombines TRBV6-6 with TRBJ1-1; D perhaps matches TRBD1 (6 bases). Trimming removed 2 bases from V and 1 base from J, with 14 bases in between. CDR1 is MNHNY and CDR2 is SVGAGI in the germline V gene (reference sequence). The CDR3 runs to 16 residues. CDR3 sequence (DNA): TGTGCCAGCAGTTACGGGATAAGAGGGGGGAACACTGAAGCTTTCTTT. Amino acids: CASSYGIRGGNTEAFF.

A remark on this clonotype: This may be a read error, as it is one base from a much larger clone. The chain couples TRBV6-5 to TRBJ2-1; 11 bases fit TRBD2. The CDR3 is made up of 14 amino acids. The J segment lost 10 bases and the V segment lost 7 bases, leaving 9 bases of the junction unmatched. CDR1 is MNHEY, CDR2 SVGAGI, per germline. The CDR3: CASMRISGRAEQFF. The DNA for the CDR3 is TGTGCCAGCATGAGGATTAGCGGGAGGGCCGAGCAGTTCTTC.

The V call is TRBV7-9, the J call TRBJ2-1; the D gene is possibly TRBD2 (5 bases). This CDR3 spans 15 amino acids. Trimming left V 5 bases short and J 9 bases short, with 20 bases between. Per germline, CDR1 SEHNR and CDR2 FQNEAQ (reference sequence). The CDR3 DNA follows: TGTGCCAGCAGCCCTCCGGGATCCCAATCGGGTGAGCAGTTCTTC. This sequence encodes CASSPPGSQSGEQFF.

The chain couples TRBV6-1 to TRBJ2-2; 8 bases line up with TRBD1. CDR1 and CDR2 (germline): MNHNS, SASEGT. J lost 7 bases, V lost 6 bases, and 7 bases had no gene match. This CDR3 is built from 14 residues. The CDR3 reads CASRADRGVGELFF. In DNA, the CDR3 is TGTGCCAGCAGGGCCGACAGGGGCGTCGGGGAGCTGTTTTTT.

The J gene is TRBJ2-1, the V gene TRBV10-2, with 7 bases lining up with TRBD1. The CDR3 is 14 residues long. Germline-derived CDR1 and CDR2 are WSHSY and SAAADI. J gave up 6 bases and V 0 bases, and 2 bases lay outside the gene matches. The CDR3 coding sequence is TGCGCCAGCAGTGAGTCCAGGACAGGCAATGAGCAGTTCTTC. It specifies CASSESRTGNEQFF.